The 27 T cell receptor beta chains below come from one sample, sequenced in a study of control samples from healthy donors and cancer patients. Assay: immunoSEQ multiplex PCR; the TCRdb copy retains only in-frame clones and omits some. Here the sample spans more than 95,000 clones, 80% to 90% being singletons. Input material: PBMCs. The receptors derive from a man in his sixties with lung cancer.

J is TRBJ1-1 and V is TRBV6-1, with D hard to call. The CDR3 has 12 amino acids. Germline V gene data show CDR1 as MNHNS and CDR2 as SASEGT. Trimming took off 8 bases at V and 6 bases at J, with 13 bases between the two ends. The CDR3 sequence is CASSFGVSEAFF. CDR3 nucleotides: TGTGCCAGCTCCTTCGGTGTGTCTGAAGCTTTCTTT.

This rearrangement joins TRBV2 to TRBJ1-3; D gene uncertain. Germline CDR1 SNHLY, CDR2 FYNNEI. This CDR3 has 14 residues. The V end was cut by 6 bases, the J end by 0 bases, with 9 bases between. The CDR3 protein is CASRADHSGNTIYF. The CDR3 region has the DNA TGTGCCAGCAGGGCGGACCACTCTGGAAACACCATATATTTT.

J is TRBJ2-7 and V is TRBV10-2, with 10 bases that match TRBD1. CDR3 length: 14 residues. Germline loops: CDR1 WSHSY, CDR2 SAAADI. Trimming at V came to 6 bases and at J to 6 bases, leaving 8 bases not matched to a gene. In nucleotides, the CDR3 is TGCGCCAGCAGGCCCGGGACAGGGGTCTCCGAGCAGTACTTC. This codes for CASRPGTGVSEQYF.

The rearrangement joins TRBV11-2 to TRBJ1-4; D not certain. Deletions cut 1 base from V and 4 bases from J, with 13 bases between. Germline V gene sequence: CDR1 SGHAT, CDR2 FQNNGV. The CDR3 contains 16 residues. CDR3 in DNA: TGTGCCAGCAGCTTAGGGTCAAGGAGGCTTAATGAAAAACTGTTTTTT. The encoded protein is CASSLGSRRLNEKLFF.

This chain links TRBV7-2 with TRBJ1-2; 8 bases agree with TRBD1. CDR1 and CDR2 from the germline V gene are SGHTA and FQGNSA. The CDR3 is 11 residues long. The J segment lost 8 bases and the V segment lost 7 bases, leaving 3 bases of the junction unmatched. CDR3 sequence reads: CASTQGGGYTF. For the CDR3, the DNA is TGTGCCAGCACACAGGGGGGCGGCTACACCTTC.

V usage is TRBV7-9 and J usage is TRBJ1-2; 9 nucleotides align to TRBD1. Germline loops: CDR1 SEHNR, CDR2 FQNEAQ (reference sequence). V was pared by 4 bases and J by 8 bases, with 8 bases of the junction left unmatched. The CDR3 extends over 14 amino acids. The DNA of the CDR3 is TGTGCCAGCAGCTATCCCGGGACAGGGATCGGCTACACCTTC. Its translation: CASSYPGTGIGYTF.

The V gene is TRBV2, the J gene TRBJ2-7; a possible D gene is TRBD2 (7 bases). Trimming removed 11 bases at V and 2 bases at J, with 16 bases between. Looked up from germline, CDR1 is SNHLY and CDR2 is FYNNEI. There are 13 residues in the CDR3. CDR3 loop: CAREGGGTYEQYV. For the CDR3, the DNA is TGTGCCCGCGAGGGGGGGGGTACCTACGAGCAGTACGTC.

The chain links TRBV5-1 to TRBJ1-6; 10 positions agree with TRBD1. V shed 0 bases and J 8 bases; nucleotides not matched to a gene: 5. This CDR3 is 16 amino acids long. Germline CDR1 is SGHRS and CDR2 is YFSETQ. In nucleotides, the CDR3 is TGCGCCAGCAGCTTGGGAGTAGGGACAGGGGATTCACCCCTCCACTTT. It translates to CASSLGVGTGDSPLHF.

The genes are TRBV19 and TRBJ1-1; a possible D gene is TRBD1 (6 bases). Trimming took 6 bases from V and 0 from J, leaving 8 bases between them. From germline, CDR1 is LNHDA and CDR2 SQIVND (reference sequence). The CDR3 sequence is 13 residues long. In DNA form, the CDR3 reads TGTGCCAGTAGGGGACACCTGAACACTGAAGCTTTCTTT. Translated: CASRGHLNTEAFF.

The CDR3 reads CAWSVNNLNQPQHF. CDR3 nucleotide sequence: TGTGCCTGGAGTGTCAACAACCTCAATCAGCCCCAGCATTTT. This chain joins TRBV30 and TRBJ1-5; no reliable D call. The CDR3 consists of 14 residues. CDR1 is GTSNPN and CDR2 is SVGIG in the germline V gene (reference sequence). Trimming took off 0 bases at V and 3 bases at J, with 9 bases between the two ends.

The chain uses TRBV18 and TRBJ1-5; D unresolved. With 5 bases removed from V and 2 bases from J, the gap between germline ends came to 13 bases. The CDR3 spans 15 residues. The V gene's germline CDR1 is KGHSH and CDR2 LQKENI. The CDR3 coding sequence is TGTGCCAGCTCAGAGAAGACGGCGCGCAATCAGCCCCAGCATTTT. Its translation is CASSEKTARNQPQHF. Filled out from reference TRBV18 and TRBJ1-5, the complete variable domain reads NAGVMQNPRHLVRRRGQEARLRCSPMKGHSHVYWYRQLPEEGLKFMVYLQKENIIDESGMPKERFSAEFPKEGPSILRIQQVVRGDSAAYFCASSEKTARNQPQHFGDGTRLSIL.

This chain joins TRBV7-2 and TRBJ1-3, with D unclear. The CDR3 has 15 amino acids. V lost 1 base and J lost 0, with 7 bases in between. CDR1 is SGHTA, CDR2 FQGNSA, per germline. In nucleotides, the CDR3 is TGTGCCAGCAGCTTAGGCCGTAGCTCTGGAAACACCATATATTTT. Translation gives CASSLGRSSGNTIYF. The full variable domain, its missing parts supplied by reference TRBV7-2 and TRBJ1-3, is GAGVSQSPSNKVTEKGKDVELRCDPISGHTALYWYRQSLGQGLEFLIYFQGNSAPDKSGLPSDRFSAERTGGSVSTLTIQRTQQEDSAVYLCASSLGRSSGNTIYFGEGSWLTVV.

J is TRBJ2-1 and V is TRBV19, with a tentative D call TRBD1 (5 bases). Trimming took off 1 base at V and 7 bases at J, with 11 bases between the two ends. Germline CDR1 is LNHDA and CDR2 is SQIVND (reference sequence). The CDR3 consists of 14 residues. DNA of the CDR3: TGTGCCAGTAGTATAGGACAGTCCGAAAATGAGCAGTTCTTC. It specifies CASSIGQSENEQFF.

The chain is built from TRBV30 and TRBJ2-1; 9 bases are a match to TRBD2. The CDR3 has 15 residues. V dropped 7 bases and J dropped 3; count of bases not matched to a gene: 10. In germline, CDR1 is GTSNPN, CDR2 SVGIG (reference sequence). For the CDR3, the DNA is TGTGCCTTGACGAGGAAAGCGGGGGGCTACAATGAGCAGTTCTTC. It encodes CALTRKAGGYNEQFF.

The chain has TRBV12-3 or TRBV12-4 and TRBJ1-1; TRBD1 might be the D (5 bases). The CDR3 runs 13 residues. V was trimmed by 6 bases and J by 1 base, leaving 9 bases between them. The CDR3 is CASSGTANTEAFF. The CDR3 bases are TGTGCCAGCAGCGGGACGGCGAACACTGAAGCTTTCTTT.

The CDR3 here is CANTKGLTGQETQYF. In DNA, the CDR3 is TGTGCCAACACCAAAGGGTTGACAGGGCAAGAGACCCAGTACTTC. The rearrangement joins TRBV6-5 to TRBJ2-5; 7 nucleotides line up with TRBD1. J lost 2 bases, V lost 10 bases, and 13 bases had no gene match. This CDR3 comprises 15 residues. CDR1 and CDR2 (germline): MNHEY, SVGAGI.

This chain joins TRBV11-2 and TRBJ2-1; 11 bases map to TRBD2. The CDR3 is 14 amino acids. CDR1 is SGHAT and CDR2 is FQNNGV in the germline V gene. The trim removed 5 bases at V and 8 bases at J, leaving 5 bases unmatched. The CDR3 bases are TGTGCCAGCAGCCGTAGCGGGGGGGCCGATGAGCAGTTCTTC. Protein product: CASSRSGGADEQFF. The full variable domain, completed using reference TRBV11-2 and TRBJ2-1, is EAGVAQSPRYKIIEKRQSVAFWCNPISGHATLYWYQQILGQGPKLLIQFQNNGVVDDSQLPKDRFSAERLKGVDSTLKIQPAKLEDSAVYLCASSRSGGADEQFFGPGTRLTVL.

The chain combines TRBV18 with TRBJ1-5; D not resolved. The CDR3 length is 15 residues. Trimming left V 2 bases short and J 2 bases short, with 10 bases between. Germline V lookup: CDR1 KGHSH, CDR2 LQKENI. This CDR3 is CASSPSGAGNQPQHF. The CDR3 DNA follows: TGTGCCAGCTCACCATCCGGAGCGGGCAATCAGCCCCAGCATTTT. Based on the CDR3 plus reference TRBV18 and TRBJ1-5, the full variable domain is NAGVMQNPRHLVRRRGQEARLRCSPMKGHSHVYWYRQLPEEGLKFMVYLQKENIIDESGMPKERFSAEFPKEGPSILRIQQVVRGDSAAYFCASSPSGAGNQPQHFGDGTRLSIL.

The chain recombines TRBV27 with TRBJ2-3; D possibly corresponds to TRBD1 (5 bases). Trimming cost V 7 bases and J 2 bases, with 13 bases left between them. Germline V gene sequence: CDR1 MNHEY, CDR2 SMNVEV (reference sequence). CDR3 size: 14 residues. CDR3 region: CASTLRQSTDTQYF. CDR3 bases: TGTGCCAGCACTCTTCGACAGTCCACAGATACGCAGTATTTT.

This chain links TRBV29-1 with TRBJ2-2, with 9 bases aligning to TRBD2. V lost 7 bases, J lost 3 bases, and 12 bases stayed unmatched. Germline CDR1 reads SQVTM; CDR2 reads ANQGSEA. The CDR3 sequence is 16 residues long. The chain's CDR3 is CSAEGGRASDTGELFF. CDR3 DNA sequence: TGCAGCGCCGAAGGCGGGAGGGCGTCTGACACCGGGGAGCTGTTTTTT.

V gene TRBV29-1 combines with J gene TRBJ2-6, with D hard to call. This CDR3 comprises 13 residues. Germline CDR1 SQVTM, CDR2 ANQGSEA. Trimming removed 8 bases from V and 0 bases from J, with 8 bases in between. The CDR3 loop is CSTRPSGANVLTF. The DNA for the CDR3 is TGCAGCACCCGACCCTCTGGGGCCAACGTCCTGACTTTC.

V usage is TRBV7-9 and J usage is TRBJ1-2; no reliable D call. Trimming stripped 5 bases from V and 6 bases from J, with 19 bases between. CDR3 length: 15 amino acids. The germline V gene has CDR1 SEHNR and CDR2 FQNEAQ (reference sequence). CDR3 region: CASSPNVISGDGYTF. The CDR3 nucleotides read TGTGCCAGCAGCCCTAACGTAATATCGGGCGATGGCTACACCTTC.

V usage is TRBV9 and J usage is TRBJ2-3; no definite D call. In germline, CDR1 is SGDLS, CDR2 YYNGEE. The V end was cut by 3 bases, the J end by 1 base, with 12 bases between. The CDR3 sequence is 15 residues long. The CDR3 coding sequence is TGTGCCAGCAGCGATTGGGGAAGGGGCACAGATACGCAGTATTTT. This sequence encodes CASSDWGRGTDTQYF.

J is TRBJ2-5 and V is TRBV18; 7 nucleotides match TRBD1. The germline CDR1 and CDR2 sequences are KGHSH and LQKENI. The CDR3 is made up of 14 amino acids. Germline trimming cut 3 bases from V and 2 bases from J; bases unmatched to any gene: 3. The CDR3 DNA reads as TGTGCCAGCTCACCTGCCAGGGGGCAAGAGACCCAGTACTTC. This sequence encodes CASSPARGQETQYF. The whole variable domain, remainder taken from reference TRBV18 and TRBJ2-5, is NAGVMQNPRHLVRRRGQEARLRCSPMKGHSHVYWYRQLPEEGLKFMVYLQKENIIDESGMPKERFSAEFPKEGPSILRIQQVVRGDSAAYFCASSPARGQETQYFGPGTRLLVL.

CDR3 sequence: CASSLTGWDYGYTF. CDR3 nucleotide sequence: TGTGCCAGCAGCTTAACAGGGTGGGACTATGGCTACACCTTC. The V gene is TRBV7-9, the J gene TRBJ1-2; weak D call: TRBD1 (6 bases). The CDR3 is made up of 14 amino acids. Between the trimmed V and J ends, which lost 2 bases and 3 bases, there was a span of 10 bases. Germline values: CDR1 SEHNR, CDR2 FQNEAQ (reference sequence). Combining the CDR3 with reference TRBV7-9 and TRBJ1-2 gives the whole variable domain DTGVSQNPRHKITKRGQNVTFRCDPISEHNRLYWYRQTLGQGPEFLTYFQNEAQLEKSRLLSDRFSAERPKGSFSTLEIQRTEQGDSAMYLCASSLTGWDYGYTFGSGTRLTVV.

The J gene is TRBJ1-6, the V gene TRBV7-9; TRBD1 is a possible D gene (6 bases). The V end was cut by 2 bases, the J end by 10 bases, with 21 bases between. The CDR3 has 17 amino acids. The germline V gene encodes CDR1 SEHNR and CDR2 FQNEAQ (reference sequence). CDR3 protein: CASSLILGRGRESPLHF. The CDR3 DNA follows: TGTGCCAGCAGCTTAATTTTAGGCAGGGGACGTGAATCACCCCTCCACTTT.

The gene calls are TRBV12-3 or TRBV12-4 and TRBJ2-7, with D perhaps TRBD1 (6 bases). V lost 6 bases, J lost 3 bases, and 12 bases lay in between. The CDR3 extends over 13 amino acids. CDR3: CASRRDNCYEQYF. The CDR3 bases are TGTGCCAGCAGAAGGGACAACTGCTACGAGCAGTACTTC.